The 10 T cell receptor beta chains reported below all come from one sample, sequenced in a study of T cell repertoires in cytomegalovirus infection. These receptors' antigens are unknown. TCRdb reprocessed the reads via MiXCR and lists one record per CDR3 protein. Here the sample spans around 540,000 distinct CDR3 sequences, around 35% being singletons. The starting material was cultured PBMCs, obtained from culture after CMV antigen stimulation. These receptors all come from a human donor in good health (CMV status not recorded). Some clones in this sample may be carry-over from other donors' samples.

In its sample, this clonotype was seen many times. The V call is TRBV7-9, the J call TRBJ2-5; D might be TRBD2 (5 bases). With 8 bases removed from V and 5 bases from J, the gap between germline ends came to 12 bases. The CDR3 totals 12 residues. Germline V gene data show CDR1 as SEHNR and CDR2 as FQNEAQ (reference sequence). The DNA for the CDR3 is TGTGCCAGCGAGGGATTGGCGGAGACCCAGTACTTC. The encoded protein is CASEGLAETQYF.

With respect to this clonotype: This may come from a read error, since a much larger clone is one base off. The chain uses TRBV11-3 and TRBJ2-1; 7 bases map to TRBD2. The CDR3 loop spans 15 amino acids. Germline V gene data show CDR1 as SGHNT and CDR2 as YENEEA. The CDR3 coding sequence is TGTGCCAGCAGCTTAGCGGGAGGACCACCCAATAAGCAGTTCTTC. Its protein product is CASSLAGGPPNKQFF.

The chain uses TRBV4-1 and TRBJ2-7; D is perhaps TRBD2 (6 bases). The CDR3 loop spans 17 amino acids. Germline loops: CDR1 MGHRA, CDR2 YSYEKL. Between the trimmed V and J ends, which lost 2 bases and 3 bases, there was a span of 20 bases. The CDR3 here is CASSQFFVSGESYEQYF. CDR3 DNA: TGCGCCAGCAGCCAATTTTTCGTCTCGGGAGAGAGCTACGAGCAGTACTTC.

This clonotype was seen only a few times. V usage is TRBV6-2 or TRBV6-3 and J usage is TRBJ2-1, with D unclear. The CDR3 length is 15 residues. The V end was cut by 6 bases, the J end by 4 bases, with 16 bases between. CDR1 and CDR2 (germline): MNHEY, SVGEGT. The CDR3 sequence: CASSTDQGSYNEQFF. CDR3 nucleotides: TGTGCCAGCAGCACAGACCAAGGGTCATACAATGAGCAGTTCTTC.

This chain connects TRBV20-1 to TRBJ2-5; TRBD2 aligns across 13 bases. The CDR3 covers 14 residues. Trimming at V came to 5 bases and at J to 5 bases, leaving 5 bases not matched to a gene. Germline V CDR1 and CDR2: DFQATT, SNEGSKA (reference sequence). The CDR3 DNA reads TGCAGTGCTTGGACTAGCGGGAGCAGCGAGACCCAGTACTTC. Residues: CSAWTSGSSETQYF.

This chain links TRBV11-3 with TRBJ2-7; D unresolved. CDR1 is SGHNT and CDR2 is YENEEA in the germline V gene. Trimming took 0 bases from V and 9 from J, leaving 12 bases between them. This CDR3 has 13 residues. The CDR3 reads CASSLEVATRQYF. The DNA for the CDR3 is TGTGCCAGCAGCTTAGAAGTGGCTACCAGGCAGTACTTC.

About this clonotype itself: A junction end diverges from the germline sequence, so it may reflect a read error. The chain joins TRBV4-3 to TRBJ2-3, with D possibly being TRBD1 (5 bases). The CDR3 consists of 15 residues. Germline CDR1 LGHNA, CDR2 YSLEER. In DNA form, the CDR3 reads TGCGCCAACAGCCCTGACAGCCAAGGCACAGATACGCAGTATTTT. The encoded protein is CANSPDSQGTDTQYF.

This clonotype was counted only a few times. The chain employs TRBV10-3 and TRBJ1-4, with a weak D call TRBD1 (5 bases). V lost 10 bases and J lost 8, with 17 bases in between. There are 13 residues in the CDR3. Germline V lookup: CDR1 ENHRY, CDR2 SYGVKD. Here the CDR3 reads CATSERGGEKLFF. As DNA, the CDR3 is TGTGCCACCTCGGAGAGGGGAGGCGAAAAACTGTTTTTT.

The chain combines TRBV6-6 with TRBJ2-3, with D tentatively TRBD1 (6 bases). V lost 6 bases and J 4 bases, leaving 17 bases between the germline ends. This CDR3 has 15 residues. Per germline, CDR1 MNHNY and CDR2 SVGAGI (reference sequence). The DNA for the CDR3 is TGTGCCAGCAGCCTTTCCGACAGGTTGGCAGATACGCAGTATTTT. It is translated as CASSLSDRLADTQYF.

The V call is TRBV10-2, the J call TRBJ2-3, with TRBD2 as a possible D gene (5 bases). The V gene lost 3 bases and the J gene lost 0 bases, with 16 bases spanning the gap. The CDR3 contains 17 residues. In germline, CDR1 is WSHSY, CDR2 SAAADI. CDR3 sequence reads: CASSDMTWELSTDTQYF. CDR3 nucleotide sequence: TGCGCCAGCAGTGATATGACGTGGGAGTTAAGCACAGATACGCAGTATTTT.